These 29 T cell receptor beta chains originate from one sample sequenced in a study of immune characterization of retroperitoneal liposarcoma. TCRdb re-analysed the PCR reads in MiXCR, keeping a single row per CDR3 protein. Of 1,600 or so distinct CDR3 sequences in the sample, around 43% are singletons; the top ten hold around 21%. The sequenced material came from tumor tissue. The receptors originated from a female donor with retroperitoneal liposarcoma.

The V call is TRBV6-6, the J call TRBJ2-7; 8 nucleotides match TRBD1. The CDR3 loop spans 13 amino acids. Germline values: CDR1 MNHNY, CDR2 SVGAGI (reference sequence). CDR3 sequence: CAIRRDRSYEQYF. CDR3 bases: TGTGCAATTCGGCGGGACAGGTCCTACGAGCAGTACTTC.

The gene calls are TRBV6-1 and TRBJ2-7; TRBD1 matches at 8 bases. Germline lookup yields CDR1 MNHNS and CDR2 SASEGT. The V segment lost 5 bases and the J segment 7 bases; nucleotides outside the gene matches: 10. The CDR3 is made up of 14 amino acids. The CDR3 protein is CASSNRGSSAEQYF. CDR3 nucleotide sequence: TGTGCCAGCAGTAACAGGGGGTCCTCGGCAGAGCAGTACTTC.

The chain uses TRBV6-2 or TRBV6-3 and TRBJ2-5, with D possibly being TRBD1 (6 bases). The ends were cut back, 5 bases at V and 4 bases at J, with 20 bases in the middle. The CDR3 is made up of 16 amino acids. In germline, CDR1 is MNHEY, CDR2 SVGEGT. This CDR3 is CASSPQGPDTSETQYF. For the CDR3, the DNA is TGTGCCAGCAGTCCCCAGGGGCCTGATACCTCAGAGACCCAGTACTTC.

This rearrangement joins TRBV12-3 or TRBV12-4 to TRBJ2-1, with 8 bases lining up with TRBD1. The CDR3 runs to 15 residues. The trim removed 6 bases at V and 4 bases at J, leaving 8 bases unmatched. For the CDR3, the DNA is TGTGCCAGCAGGAGGACAGGGAAAAGTTACAATGAGCAGTTCTTC. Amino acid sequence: CASRRTGKSYNEQFF.

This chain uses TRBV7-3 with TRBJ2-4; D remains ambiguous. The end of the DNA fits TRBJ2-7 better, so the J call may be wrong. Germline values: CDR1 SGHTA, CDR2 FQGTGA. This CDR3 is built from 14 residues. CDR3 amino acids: CASSLEVQFAEQYF. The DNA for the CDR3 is TGTGCCAGCAGCTTAGAAGTCCAGTTCGCCGAGCAGTACTTC.

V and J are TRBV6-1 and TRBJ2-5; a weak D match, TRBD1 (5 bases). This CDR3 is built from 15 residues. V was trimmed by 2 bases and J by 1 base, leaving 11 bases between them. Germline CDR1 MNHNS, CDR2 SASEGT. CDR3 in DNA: TGTGCCAGCAGTGAAACTCCCAGGGCCCAAGAGACCCAGTACTTC. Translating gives CASSETPRAQETQYF.

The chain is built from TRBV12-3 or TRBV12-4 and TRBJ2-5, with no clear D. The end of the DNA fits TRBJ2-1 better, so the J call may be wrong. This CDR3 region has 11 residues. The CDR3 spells CASSFHYEQFF. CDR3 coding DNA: TGTGCCAGCAGTTTCCACTACGAGCAGTTCTTC.

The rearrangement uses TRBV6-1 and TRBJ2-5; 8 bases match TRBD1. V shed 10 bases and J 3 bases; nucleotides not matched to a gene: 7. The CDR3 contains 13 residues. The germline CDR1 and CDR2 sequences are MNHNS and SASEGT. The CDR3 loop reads CATDRTGKETQYF. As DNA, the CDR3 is TGTGCCACCGACCGGACAGGGAAAGAGACCCAGTACTTC.

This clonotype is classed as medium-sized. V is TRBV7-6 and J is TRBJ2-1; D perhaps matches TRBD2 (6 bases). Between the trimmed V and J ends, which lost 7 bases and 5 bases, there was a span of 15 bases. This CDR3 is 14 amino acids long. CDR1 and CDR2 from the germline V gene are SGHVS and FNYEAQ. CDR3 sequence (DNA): TGTGCCAGCACCTTTACCGGGAGTGACAATGAGCAGTTCTTC. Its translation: CASTFTGSDNEQFF.

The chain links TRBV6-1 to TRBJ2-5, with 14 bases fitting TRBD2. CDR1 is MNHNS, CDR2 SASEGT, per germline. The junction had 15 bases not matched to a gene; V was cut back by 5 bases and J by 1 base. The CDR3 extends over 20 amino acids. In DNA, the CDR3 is TGTGCCAGCAGTTTCCATACCTTACCGGGACTAGCGGGAGCCCAAGAGACCCAGTACTTC. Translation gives CASSFHTLPGLAGAQETQYF.

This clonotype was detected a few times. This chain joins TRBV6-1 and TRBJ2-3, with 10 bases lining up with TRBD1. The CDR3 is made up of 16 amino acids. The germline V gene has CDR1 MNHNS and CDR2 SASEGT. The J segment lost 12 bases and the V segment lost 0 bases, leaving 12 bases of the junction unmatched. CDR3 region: CASSEAQTGGQETQYF. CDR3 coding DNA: TGTGCCAGCAGTGAAGCCCAGACAGGGGGCCAAGAGACCCAGTATTTT.

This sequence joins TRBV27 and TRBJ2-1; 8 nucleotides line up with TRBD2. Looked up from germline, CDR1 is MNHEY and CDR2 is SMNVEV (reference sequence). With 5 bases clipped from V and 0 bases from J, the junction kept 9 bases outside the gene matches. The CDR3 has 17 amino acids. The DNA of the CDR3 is TGTGCCAGCAGTCTCGGACTAGCCTGGGGCTCCTACAATGAGCAGTTCTTC. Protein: CASSLGLAWGSYNEQFF.

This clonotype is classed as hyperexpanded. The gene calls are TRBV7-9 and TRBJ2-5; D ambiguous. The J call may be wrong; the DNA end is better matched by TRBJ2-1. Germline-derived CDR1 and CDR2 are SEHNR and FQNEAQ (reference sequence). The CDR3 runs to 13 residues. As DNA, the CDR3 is TGTGCCAGCAGCTTCGTGCAGCAAGAGACCCAGTTCTTC. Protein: CASSFVQQETQFF.

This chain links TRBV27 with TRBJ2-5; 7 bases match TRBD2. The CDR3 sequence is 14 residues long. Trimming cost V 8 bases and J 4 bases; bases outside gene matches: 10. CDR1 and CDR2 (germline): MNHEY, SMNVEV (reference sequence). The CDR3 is CASRRGRVVETQYF. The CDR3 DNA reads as TGTGCCAGCCGCCGGGGGAGGGTAGTAGAGACCCAGTACTTC.

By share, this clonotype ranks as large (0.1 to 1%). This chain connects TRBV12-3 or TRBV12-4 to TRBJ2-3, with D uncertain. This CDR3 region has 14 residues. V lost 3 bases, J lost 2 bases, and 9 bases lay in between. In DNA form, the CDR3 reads TGTGCCAGCAGTTTTCTAGGCCTCACAGATACGCAGTATTTT. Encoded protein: CASSFLGLTDTQYF.

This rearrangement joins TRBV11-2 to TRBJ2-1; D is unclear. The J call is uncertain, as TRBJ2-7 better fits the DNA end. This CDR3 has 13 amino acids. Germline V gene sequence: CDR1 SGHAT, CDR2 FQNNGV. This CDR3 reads CASSPRWADEQYF. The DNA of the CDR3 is TGTGCCAGCAGCCCCAGATGGGCTGACGAGCAGTACTTC.

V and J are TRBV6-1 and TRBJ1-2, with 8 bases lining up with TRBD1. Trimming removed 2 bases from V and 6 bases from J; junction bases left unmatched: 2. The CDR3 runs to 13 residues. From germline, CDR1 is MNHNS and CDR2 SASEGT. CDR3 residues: CASSEQGADGYTF. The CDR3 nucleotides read TGTGCCAGCAGTGAACAGGGGGCAGATGGCTACACCTTC.

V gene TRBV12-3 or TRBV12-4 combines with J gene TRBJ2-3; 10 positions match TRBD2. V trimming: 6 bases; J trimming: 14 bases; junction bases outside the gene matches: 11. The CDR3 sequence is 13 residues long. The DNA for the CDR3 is TGTGCCAGCAGCATGAGGAGACTAGCGGGTCTGTATTTT. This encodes CASSMRRLAGLYF.

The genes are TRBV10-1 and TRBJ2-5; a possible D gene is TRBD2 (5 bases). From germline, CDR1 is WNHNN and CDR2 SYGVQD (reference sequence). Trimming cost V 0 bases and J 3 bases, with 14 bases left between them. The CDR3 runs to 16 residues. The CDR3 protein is CASSESRTFSKETQYF. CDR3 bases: TGCGCCAGCAGTGAGTCCCGGACTTTTAGCAAAGAGACCCAGTACTTC.

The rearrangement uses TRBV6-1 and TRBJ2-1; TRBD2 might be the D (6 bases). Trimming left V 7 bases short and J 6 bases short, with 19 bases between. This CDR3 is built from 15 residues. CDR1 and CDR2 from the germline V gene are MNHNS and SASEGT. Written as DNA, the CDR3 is TGTGCCAGCACTATATCGGGACTCTTCCCCAATGAGCAGTTCTTC. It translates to CASTISGLFPNEQFF.

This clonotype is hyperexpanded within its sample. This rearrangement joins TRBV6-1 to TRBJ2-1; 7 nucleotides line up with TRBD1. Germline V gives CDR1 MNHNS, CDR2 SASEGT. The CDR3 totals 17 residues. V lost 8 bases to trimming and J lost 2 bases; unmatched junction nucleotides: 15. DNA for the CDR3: TGTGCCAGCCCCGATCGTTCAGGGGGTAAGGCCTACAATGAGCAGTTCTTC. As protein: CASPDRSGGKAYNEQFF.

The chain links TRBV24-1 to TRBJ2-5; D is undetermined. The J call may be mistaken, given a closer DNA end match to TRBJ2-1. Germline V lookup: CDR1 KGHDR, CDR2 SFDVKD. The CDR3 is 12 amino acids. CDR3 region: CATSDFRLEQFF. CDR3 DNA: TGTGCCACCAGTGATTTCCGACTTGAGCAGTTCTTC.

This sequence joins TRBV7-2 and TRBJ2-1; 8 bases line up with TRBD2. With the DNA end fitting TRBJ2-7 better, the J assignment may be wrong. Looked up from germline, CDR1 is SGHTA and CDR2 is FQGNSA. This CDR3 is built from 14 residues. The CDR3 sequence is CASSSRGVYNEQYF. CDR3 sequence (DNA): TGTGCCAGCAGCTCGCGGGGGGTCTACAATGAGCAGTACTTC.

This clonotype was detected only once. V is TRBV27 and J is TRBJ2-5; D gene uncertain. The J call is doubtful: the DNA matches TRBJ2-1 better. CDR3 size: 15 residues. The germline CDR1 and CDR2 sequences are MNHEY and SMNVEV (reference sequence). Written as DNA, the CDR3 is TGTGCCAGCAGCGTCCGGTTGGCCTCCGGTAATGAGCAGTTCTTC. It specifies CASSVRLASGNEQFF.

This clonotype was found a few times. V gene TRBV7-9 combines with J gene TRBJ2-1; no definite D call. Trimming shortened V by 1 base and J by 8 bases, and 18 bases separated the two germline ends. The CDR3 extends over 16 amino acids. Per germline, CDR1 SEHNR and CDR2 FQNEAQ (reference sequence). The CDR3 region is CASSLVLSRANYEQFF. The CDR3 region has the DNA TGTGCCAGCAGCTTAGTCCTTTCTAGGGCCAACTATGAGCAGTTCTTC.

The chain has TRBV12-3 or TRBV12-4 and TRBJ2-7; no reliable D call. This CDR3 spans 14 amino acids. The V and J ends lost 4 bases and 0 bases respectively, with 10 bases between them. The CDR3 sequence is CASSSSLYSYEQYF. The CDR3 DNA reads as TGTGCCAGCAGTTCAAGTCTGTACTCCTACGAGCAGTACTTC.

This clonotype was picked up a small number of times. CDR3: CASSAGTIYEQFF. The CDR3 DNA sequence: TGTGCCAGCAGTGCCGGGACTATTTACGAGCAGTTCTTC. The chain carries TRBV6-1 and TRBJ2-1; 7 bases fit TRBD2. This CDR3 region has 13 residues. Germline V gene sequence: CDR1 MNHNS, CDR2 SASEGT. The J segment lost 10 bases and the V segment lost 4 bases, leaving 7 bases of the junction unmatched.

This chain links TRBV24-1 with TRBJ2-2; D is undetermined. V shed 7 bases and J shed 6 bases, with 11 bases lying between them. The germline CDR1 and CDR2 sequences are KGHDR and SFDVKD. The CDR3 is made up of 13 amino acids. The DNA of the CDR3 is TGTGCCACCAGCGCCCTAGGACCCGGGGAGCTGTTTTTT. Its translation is CATSALGPGELFF.

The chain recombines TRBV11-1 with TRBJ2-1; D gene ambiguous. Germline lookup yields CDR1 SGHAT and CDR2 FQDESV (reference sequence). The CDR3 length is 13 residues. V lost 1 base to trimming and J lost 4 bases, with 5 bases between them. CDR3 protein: CASSLGSYNEQFF. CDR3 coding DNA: TGTGCCAGCAGCTTAGGAAGTTACAATGAGCAGTTCTTC.